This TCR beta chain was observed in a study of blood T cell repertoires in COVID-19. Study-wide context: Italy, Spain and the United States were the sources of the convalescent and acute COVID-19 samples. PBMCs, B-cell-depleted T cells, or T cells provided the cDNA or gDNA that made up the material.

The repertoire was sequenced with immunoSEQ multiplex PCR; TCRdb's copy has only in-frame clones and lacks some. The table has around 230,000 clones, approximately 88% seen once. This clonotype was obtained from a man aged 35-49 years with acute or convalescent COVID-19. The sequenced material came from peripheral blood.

The CDR3 region has the DNA TGCGCCAGCAGCGTAGCGGGAACTAGCACAGATACGCAGTATTTT. Its translation is CASSVAGTSTDTQYF. This chain uses TRBV4-1 with TRBJ2-3; 8 bases fit TRBD2. The germline V gene has CDR1 MGHRA and CDR2 YSYEKL. V trimming: 5 bases; J trimming: 0 bases; junction bases outside the gene matches: 4. The CDR3 runs to 15 residues.